Shown below are 21 T cell receptor beta chains from a single sample sequenced in a study of OX40 agonist ivuxolimab in advanced cancers. Data came from immunoSEQ multiplex PCR; TCRdb stores just in-frame clones and leaves some out. The table records tens of thousands of clones, about 88% of them present only once. Sequences were derived from CD4+ or CD8+ T cells sorted from blood, sampled in a trial of the OX40 agonist ivuxolimab. All receptors derive from an adult with an advanced solid tumor such as melanoma, head and neck, liver or kidney cancer.

The chain combines TRBV18 with TRBJ2-3; no clear D gene. CDR3 length: 13 amino acids. CDR1 is KGHSH, CDR2 LQKENI, per germline. V was clipped by 2 bases and J by 2 bases, with 5 bases between them. The CDR3, as DNA: TGTGCCAGCTCACCAGGGAACACAGATACGCAGTATTTT. This sequence encodes CASSPGNTDTQYF.

The chain combines TRBV6-5 with TRBJ2-7; the D is unclear. Germline-derived CDR1 and CDR2 are MNHEY and SVGAGI. The CDR3 runs to 11 residues. The V end lost 5 bases, the J end lost 4 bases, and 6 bases lay between the germline ends. This chain's CDR3 is CASSTPYEQYF. The CDR3 DNA sequence: TGTGCCAGCAGTACACCTTACGAGCAGTACTTC.

This clone was counted once. The gene calls are TRBV7-2 and TRBJ2-4; D gene unclear. The V end lost 2 bases, the J end lost 6 bases, and 5 bases lay between the germline ends. Germline V gives CDR1 SGHTA, CDR2 FQGNSA. This CDR3 region has 12 residues. The CDR3 region is CASSLRVNIQYF. The CDR3 DNA reads as TGTGCCAGCAGCTTACGGGTAAACATTCAGTACTTC.

The chain uses TRBV25-1 and TRBJ1-4, with no clear D. V shed 0 bases and J shed 7 bases, with 0 bases lying between them. The CDR3 has 11 amino acids. Germline loops: CDR1 MGHDK, CDR2 SYGVNS. In DNA form, the CDR3 reads TGTGCCAGCAGTGAATATGAAAAACTGTTTTTT. Translating it yields CASSEYEKLFF.

The chain joins TRBV5-1 to TRBJ1-2, with unresolved D. Germline V CDR1 and CDR2: SGHRS, YFSETQ. V dropped 0 bases and J dropped 8 bases, with 11 bases sitting between them. The CDR3 length is 13 residues. The CDR3 here is CASSLEGSFGYTF. The CDR3 DNA is TGCGCCAGCAGCTTGGAGGGCAGTTTCGGCTACACCTTC.

The chain is built from TRBV30 and TRBJ1-1; D is unclear. In germline, CDR1 is GTSNPN, CDR2 SVGIG (reference sequence). The CDR3 is 16 residues long. V lost 3 bases and J 0 bases, leaving 17 bases between the germline ends. CDR3 sequence reads: CAWRTPTYGMNTEAFF. DNA of the CDR3: TGTGCCTGGAGGACGCCGACATATGGGATGAACACTGAAGCTTTCTTT.

The CDR3 loop reads CASSHGGSGYGYTF. CDR3 sequence (DNA): TGTGCCAGTAGTCACGGGGGCTCGGGGTATGGCTACACCTTC. The chain recombines TRBV19 with TRBJ1-2; tentative D call: TRBD1 (6 bases). V gave up 5 bases and J gave up 5 bases, with 15 bases separating them. The CDR3 length is 14 residues. Germline V gene sequence: CDR1 LNHDA, CDR2 SQIVND (reference sequence).

V and J are TRBV7-2 and TRBJ1-2; no reliable D call. The CDR3 is 13 amino acids. V was shortened by 2 bases and J by 8 bases, with 12 bases between the two germline ends. Germline-derived CDR1 and CDR2 are SGHTA and FQGNSA. In DNA, the CDR3 is TGTGCCAGCAGCTTAACCCTAGCTGACGGCTACACCTTC. It yields the protein CASSLTLADGYTF. Complete variable domain (other parts from reference TRBV7-2 and TRBJ1-2): GAGVSQSPSNKVTEKGKDVELRCDPISGHTALYWYRQSLGQGLEFLIYFQGNSAPDKSGLPSDRFSAERTGGSVSTLTIQRTQQEDSAVYLCASSLTLADGYTFGSGTRLTVV.

This clone has just a few counts. The CDR3 protein is CASSQDLQGTEAFF. The CDR3 DNA sequence: TGTGCCAGCAGCCAAGACCTCCAGGGGACTGAAGCTTTCTTT. The chain recombines TRBV14 with TRBJ1-1; a possible D gene is TRBD1 (6 bases). The V gene lost 0 bases and the J gene lost 5 bases, with 10 bases spanning the gap. Germline CDR1 SGHDN, CDR2 FVKESK. The CDR3 spans 14 residues. The whole variable domain, filled in from reference TRBV14 and TRBJ1-1, reads EAGVTQFPSHSVIEKGQTVTLRCDPISGHDNLYWYRRVMGKEIKFLLHFVKESKQDESGMPNNRFLAERTGGTYSTLKVQPAELEDSGVYFCASSQDLQGTEAFFGQGTRLTVV.

The chain carries TRBV4-1 and TRBJ1-1, with D unresolved. The CDR3 extends over 16 amino acids. V was shortened by 3 bases and J by 1 base, with 15 bases between the two germline ends. Germline V lookup: CDR1 MGHRA, CDR2 YSYEKL. The CDR3, as DNA: TGCGCCAGCAGCCATGGACTCGGACGGAAGAACACTGAAGCTTTCTTT. This gives the protein CASSHGLGRKNTEAFF.

This clone has a single count. V gene TRBV6-5 combines with J gene TRBJ2-7, with D unresolved. Germline V gene lookup returns CDR1 MNHEY and CDR2 SVGAGI. With 4 bases removed from V and 0 bases from J, the gap between germline ends came to 4 bases. The CDR3 consists of 12 residues. This chain's CDR3 is CASSLYSYEQYF. The CDR3 DNA reads TGTGCCAGCAGTTTATACTCCTACGAGCAGTACTTC.

The chain is built from TRBV10-1 and TRBJ2-3; 12 positions match TRBD2. The CDR3 loop spans 17 amino acids. CDR1 and CDR2 from the germline V gene are WNHNN and SYGVQD (reference sequence). Trimming took 4 bases from V and 5 from J; bases not matched to a gene: 10. CDR3 residues: CASSVGTSGSRRDTQYF. Here the CDR3 DNA reads TGCGCCAGCAGTGTAGGGACTAGCGGGTCTCGGCGAGATACGCAGTATTTT.

As concerns this clone: This sample also contains other DNA sequences that code for the same CDR3. This chain links TRBV18 with TRBJ2-5; 7 positions match TRBD1. The germline V gene encodes CDR1 KGHSH and CDR2 LQKENI. Losses at the gene ends were 3 bases for V and 2 bases for J; bases not matched to a gene: 0. The CDR3 runs 13 residues. CDR3 amino acids: CASSPDRQETQYF. The CDR3 nucleotides are TGTGCCAGCTCACCGGACAGGCAAGAGACCCAGTACTTC.

The chain carries TRBV6-1 and TRBJ2-7; TRBD1 or TRBD2 may be the D gene (7 bases each). The V gene's germline CDR1 is MNHNS and CDR2 SASEGT. The CDR3 sequence is 14 residues long. The V end lost 3 bases, the J end lost 5 bases, and 14 bases lay between the germline ends. CDR3 protein: CASSESGGGHEQYF. DNA for the CDR3: TGTGCCAGCAGTGAGTCAGGGGGAGGGCACGAGCAGTACTTC.

The chain recombines TRBV6-5 with TRBJ1-1; the D gene is possibly TRBD1 (6 bases). The V and J ends lost 0 bases and 4 bases respectively, with 12 bases between them. The germline gives CDR1 MNHEY, CDR2 SVGAGI. The length of the CDR3 is 15 residues. The CDR3 bases are TGTGCCAGCAGTTACTCAACAGGGATTGGCACTGAAGCTTTCTTT. Residues: CASSYSTGIGTEAFF.

This chain uses TRBV7-3 with TRBJ2-1; 11 bases map to TRBD1. The CDR3 loop spans 16 amino acids. V lost 4 bases to trimming and J lost 6 bases; unmatched junction nucleotides: 8. In germline, CDR1 is SGHTA, CDR2 FQGTGA. CDR3 amino acids: CASSSDRDRGGNEQFF. DNA for the CDR3: TGTGCCAGCAGCTCCGACCGGGACAGGGGGGGCAATGAGCAGTTCTTC.

This chain uses TRBV10-2 with TRBJ2-7; D not certain. Germline V gene lookup returns CDR1 WSHSY and CDR2 SAAADI. V shed 5 bases and J shed 3 bases, with 17 bases lying between them. The CDR3 is made up of 15 amino acids. The CDR3 DNA reads TGCGCCAGCAGTCCCTCCGGGTTCGGAAACTACGAGCAGTACTTC. It codes for CASSPSGFGNYEQYF.

The CDR3 loop is CASSRYGTDYGYTF. The CDR3 nucleotides read TGTGCCAGCAGCCGATACGGGACCGACTATGGCTACACCTTC. This sequence joins TRBV14 and TRBJ1-2; possibly TRBD1 for D (5 bases). V was trimmed by 4 bases and J by 3 bases, leaving 12 bases between them. Germline V gene data show CDR1 as SGHDN and CDR2 as FVKESK. CDR3 length: 14 residues.

J is TRBJ1-6 and V is TRBV11-2, with D possibly matching TRBD1 (5 bases). Germline lookup yields CDR1 SGHAT and CDR2 FQNNGV. CDR3 length: 17 amino acids. V lost 2 bases and J 7 bases, leaving 18 bases between the germline ends. The CDR3 spells CASSLRLGRGGNSPLHF. DNA for the CDR3: TGTGCCAGCAGCTTACGGTTGGGGCGAGGTGGAAATTCACCCCTCCACTTT.

V gene TRBV30 combines with J gene TRBJ2-7, with 7 bases aligning to TRBD1. V lost 3 bases and J lost 2; bases outside the gene matches: 16. Germline V gene data show CDR1 as GTSNPN and CDR2 as SVGIG (reference sequence). This CDR3 contains 17 residues. CDR3 in DNA: TGTGCCTGGAGGCCCCGGGACAGCCTTCTATTCCCCTACGAGCAGTACTTC. This encodes CAWRPRDSLLFPYEQYF.

This chain uses TRBV5-1 with TRBJ1-4; D not resolved. The CDR3 has 15 amino acids. Germline CDR1 SGHRS, CDR2 YFSETQ. Trimming took 0 bases from V and 10 from J, leaving 16 bases between them. CDR3 residues: CASSLGRKDDIKLFF. CDR3 DNA: TGCGCCAGCAGCTTGGGCCGTAAAGATGATATAAAACTGTTTTTT. The variable domain in full, with the rest retrieved from reference TRBV5-1 and TRBJ1-4, is KAGVTQTPRYLIKTRGQQVTLSCSPISGHRSVSWYQQTPGQGLQFLFEYFSETQRNKGNFPGRFSGRQFSNSRSEMNVSTLELGDSALYLCASSLGRKDDIKLFFGSGTQLSVL.